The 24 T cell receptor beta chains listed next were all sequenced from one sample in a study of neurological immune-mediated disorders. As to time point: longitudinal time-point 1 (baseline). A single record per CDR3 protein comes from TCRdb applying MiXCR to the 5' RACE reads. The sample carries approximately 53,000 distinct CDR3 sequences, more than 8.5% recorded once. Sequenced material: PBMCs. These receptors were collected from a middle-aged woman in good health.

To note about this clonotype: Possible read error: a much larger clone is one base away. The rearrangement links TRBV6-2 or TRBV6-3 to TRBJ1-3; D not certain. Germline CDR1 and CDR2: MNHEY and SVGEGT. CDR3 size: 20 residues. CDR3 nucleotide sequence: TGTGCCAGCAGTTACAGGTGGATTCGGGGAGTAACACCTTCTGGAAACACCAGATATTTT. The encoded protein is CASSYRWIRGVTPSGNTRYF.

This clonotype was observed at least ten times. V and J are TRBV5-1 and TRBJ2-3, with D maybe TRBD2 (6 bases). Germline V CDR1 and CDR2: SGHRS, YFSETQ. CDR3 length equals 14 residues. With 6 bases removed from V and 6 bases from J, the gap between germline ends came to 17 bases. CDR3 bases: TGCGCCAGCAAACTCCGGGAGTCATGGGATACGCAGTATTTT. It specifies CASKLRESWDTQYF.

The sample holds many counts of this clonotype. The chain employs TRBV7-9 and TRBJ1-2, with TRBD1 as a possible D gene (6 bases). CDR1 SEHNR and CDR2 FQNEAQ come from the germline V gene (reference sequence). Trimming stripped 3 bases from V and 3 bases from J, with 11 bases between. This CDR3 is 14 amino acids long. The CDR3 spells CASSFPGAYYGYTF. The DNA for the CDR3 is TGTGCCAGCAGCTTTCCGGGGGCTTACTATGGCTACACCTTC.

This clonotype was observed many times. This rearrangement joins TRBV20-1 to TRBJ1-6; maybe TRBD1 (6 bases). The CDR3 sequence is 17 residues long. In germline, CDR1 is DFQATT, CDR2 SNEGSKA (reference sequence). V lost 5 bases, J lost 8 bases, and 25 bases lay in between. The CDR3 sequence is CSALGGRLTTGDSPLHF. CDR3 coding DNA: TGCAGTGCTTTGGGGGGCAGGTTGACTACCGGAGATTCACCCCTCCACTTT.

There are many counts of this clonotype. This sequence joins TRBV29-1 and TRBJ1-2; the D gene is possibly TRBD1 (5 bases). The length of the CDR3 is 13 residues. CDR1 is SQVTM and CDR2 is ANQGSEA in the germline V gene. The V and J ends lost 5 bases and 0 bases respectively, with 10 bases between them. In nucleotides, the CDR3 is TGCAGCGTTATCACAGGTTCTAACTATGGCTACACCTTC. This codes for CSVITGSNYGYTF.

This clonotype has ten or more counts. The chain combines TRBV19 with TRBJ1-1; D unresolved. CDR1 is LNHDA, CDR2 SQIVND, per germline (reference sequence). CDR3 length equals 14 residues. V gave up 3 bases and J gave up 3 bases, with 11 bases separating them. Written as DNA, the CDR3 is TGTGCCAGTAGTATTGACCCGTCGGACACTGAAGCTTTCTTT. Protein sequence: CASSIDPSDTEAFF.

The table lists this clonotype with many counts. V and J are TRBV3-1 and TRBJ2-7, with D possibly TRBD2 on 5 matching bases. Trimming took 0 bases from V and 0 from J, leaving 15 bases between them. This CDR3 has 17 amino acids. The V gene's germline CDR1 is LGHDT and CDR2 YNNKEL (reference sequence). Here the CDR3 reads CASSQDLQAVSSYEQYF. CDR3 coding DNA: TGTGCCAGCAGCCAAGATCTTCAAGCGGTTAGCTCCTACGAGCAGTACTTC.

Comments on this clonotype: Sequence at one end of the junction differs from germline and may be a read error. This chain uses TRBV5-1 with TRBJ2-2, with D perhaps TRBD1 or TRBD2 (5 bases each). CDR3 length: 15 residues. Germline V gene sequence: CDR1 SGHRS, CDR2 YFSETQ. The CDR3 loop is CASSWGTSNTGDLFF. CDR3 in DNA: TGCGCCAGCAGCTGGGGGACGTCGAACACCGGGGATCTGTTTTTT. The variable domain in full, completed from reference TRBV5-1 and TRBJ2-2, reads KAGVTQTPRYLIKTRGQQVTLSCSPISGHRSVSWYQQTPGQGLQFLFEYFSETQRNKGNFPGRFSGRQFSNSRSEMNVSTLELGDSALYLCASSWGTSNTGDLFFGEGSRLTVL.

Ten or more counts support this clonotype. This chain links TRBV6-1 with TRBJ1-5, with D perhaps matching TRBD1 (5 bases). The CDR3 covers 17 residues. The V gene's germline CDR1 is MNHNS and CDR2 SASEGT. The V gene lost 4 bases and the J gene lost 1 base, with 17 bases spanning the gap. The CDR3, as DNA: TGTGCCAGCAGTGCCTCTCGGGTCAGGGTCAGCAATCAGCCCCAGCATTTT. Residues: CASSASRVRVSNQPQHF.

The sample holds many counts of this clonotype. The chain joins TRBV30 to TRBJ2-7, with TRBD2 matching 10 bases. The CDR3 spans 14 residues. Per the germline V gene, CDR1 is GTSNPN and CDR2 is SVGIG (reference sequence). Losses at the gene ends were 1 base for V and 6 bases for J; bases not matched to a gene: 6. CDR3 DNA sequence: TGTGCCTGGAGTGGGCTAGCGGGGGTGGGCGAGCAGTACTTC. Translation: CAWSGLAGVGEQYF.

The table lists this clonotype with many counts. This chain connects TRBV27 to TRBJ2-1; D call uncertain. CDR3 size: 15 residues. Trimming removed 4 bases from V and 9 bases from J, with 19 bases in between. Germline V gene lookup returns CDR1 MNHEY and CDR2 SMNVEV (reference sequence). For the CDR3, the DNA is TGTGCCAGCAGTTCGGTTCGACCCCGAAGAGGTGAGCAGTTCTTC. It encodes CASSSVRPRRGEQFF.

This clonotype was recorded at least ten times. The CDR3 coding sequence is TGTGCCAGCAGCTCCACACAGGGGGCGCAGGCTGAAGCTTTCTTT. It yields the protein CASSSTQGAQAEAFF. The chain combines TRBV12-3 or TRBV12-4 with TRBJ1-1, with 9 bases lining up with TRBD1. J lost 6 bases, V lost 6 bases, and 11 bases had no gene match. The CDR3 runs to 15 residues.

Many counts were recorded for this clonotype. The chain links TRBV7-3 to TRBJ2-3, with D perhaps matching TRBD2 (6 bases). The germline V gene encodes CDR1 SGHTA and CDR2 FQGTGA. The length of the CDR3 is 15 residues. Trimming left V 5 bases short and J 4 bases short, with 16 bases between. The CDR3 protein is CASSPQTSFSDTQYF. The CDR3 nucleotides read TGTGCCAGCAGCCCCCAGACTAGTTTCTCAGATACGCAGTATTTT.

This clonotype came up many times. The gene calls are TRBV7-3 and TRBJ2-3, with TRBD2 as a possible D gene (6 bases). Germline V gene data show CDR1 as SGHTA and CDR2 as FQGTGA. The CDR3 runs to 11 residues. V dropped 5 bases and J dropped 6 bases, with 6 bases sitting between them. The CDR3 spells CASSRGDTQYF. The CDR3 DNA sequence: TGTGCCAGCAGCCGGGGGGATACGCAGTATTTT.

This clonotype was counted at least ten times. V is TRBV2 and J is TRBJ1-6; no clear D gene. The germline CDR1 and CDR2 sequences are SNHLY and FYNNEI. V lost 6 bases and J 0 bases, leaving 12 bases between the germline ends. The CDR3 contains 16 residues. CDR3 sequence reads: CASRGGLSSYNSPLHF. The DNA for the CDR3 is TGTGCCAGCAGGGGAGGATTAAGCTCCTATAATTCACCCCTCCACTTT. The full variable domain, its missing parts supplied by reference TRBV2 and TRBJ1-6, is EPEVTQTPSHQVTQMGQEVILRCVPISNHLYFYWYRQILGQKVEFLVSFYNNEISEKSEIFDDQFSVERPDGSNFTLKIRSTKLEDSAMYFCASRGGLSSYNSPLHFGNGTRLTVT.

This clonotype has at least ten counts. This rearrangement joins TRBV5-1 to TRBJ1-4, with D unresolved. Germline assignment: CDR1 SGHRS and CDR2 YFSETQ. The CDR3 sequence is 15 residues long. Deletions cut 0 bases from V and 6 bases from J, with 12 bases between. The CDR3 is CASSLVGRGDEKLFF. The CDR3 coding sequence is TGCGCCAGCAGCTTGGTCGGCCGCGGGGATGAAAAACTGTTTTTT.

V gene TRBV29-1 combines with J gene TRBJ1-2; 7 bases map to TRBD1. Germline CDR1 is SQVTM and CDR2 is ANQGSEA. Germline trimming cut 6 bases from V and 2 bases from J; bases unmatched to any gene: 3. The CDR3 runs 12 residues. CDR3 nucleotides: TGCAGCGTGGACAGGTCGAACTATGGCTACACCTTC. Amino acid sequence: CSVDRSNYGYTF.

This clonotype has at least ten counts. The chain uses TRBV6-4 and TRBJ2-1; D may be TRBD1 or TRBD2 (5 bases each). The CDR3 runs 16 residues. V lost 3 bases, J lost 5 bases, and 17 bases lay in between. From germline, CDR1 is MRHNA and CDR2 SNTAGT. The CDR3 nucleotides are TGTGCCAGCAGTGAGGGTGTAGAGGGACGGAACAATGAGCAGTTCTTC. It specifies CASSEGVEGRNNEQFF.

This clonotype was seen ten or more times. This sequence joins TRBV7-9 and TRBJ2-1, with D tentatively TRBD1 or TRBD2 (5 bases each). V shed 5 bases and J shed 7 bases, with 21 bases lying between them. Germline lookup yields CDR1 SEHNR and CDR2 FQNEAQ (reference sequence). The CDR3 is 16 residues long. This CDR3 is CASSGFTGGRFNEQFF. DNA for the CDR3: TGTGCCAGCAGCGGTTTCACAGGAGGTCGGTTTAATGAGCAGTTCTTC.

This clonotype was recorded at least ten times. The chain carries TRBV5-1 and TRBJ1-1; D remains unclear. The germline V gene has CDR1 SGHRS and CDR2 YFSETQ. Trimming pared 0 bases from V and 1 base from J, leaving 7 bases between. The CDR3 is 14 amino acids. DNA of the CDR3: TGCGCCAGCAGCTTGGGACGGCGGAACACTGAAGCTTTCTTT. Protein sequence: CASSLGRRNTEAFF.

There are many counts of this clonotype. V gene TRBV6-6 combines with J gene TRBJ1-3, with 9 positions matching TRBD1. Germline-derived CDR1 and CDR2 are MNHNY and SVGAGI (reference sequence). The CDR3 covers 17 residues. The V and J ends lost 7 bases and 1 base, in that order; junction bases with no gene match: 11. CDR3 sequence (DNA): TGTGCCAGCAAACCCTGGGGACAGGGATTATCTGGAAACACCATATATTTT. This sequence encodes CASKPWGQGLSGNTIYF.

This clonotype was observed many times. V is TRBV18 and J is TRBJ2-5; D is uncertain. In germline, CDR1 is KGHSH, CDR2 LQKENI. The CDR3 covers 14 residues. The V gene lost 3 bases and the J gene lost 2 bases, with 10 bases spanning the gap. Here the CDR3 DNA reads TGTGCCAGCTCACCCCCGCAACTTCAAGAGACCCAGTACTTC. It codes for CASSPPQLQETQYF.

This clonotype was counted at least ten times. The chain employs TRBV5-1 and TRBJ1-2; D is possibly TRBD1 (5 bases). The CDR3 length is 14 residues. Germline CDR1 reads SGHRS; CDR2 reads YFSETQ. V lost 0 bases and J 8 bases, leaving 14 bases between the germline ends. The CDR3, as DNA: TGCGCCAGCAGCTTGGATTGGCAGGGATACGGCTACACCTTC. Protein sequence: CASSLDWQGYGYTF.

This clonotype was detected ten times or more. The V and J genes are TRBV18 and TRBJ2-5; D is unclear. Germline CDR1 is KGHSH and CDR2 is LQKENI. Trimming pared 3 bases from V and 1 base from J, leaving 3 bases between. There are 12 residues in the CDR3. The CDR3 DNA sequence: TGTGCCAGCTCACCCCCCCAAGAGACCCAGTACTTC. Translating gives CASSPPQETQYF.